Listed below are T cell receptor beta chains from one sample, sequenced in a study of Graves' ophthalmopathy and Graves' hyperthyroidism. TCRdb independently ran MiXCR on the multiplex PCR reads; one entry per CDR3 protein. The sample has about 390,000 distinct CDR3 sequences, just over 15% seen once. Sequencing was carried out using peripheral blood. Receptor source: a woman aged 18-35 years with stable Graves' hyperthyroidism. CDR3s include the opening cysteine and the closing phenylalanine or tryptophan.

V gene	CDR3 protein
TRBV10-3	CAISDRVGDSPLHF
TRBV20-1	CSARDDSRAFF
TRBV5-1	CASSLQGNVNEQYF
TRBV28	CASSFRDNYGYTF
TRBV6-1	CASSKGPRILEQYF
TRBV3-1	CASSQDRFHRDNSPLHF
TRBV7-2	CASSSSVMTTEAFF
TRBV12-3/TRBV12-4	CASSPKWVSDGYTF
TRBV12-3/TRBV12-4	CASSYGGGPNTEAFF
TRBV9	CASWTGNYGYTF
TRBV12-3/TRBV12-4	CASSQAQGAHYGYTF
TRBV7-2	CASSLAKKSGQETQYF
TRBV7-8	CASSLNPGRADAYEQYF
TRBV6-5	CASSYSLTNYGYTF
TRBV19	CASRTDGGPEAFF
TRBV6-1	CASSEAGIGIQYF
TRBV29-1	CSVPGQGIFEQYF
TRBV24-1	CATSDRQTGKETQYF
TRBV7-2	CASSPSGQGSTEAFF
TRBV24-1	CATSTANYGYTF
TRBV7-7	CASSLQPTRTYNEQFF
TRBV12-3/TRBV12-4	CATLSYGSPLHF
TRBV19	CASSVGLGGRETQYF
TRBV5-1	CASSFLSSGDASTYEQYF
TRBV7-2	CASSLWGQNQETQYF
TRBV20-1	CSANLAGGRQTQYF
TRBV20-1	CSARDPRQDSEAFF
TRBV29-1	CSVWGQTLNGIGYGYTF
TRBV20-1	CSPSSGQTYGYTF
TRBV4-1	CASSLGTSSNYGYTF
TRBV6-1	CASSEVGYQPQHF
TRBV11-2	CASSSRDGLGGEQYF
TRBV7-8	CASSRGQFMEAFF
TRBV29-1	CSVAGTGGKNIQYF
TRBV15	CATSITGTGNGYTF
TRBV7-2	CASSRGTANTEACF
TRBV5-1	CASSLAPGETQYF
TRBV29-1	CSVEGRDRGRRDTEAFF
TRBV4-1	CASSQDRLASYEQYF
TRBV7-3	CASSLDRAAEACF
TRBV7-8	CASSLETAQETQYF
TRBV6-1	CASTTITGGTDTQYF
TRBV27	CASSFGAPGGYTF
TRBV11-2	CASSLGRAGPTGELFF
TRBV6-5	CASSYRRQGNTGELFF
TRBV7-9	CASSLQINYGYTF
TRBV10-3	CAISPEGGGPGTQYF
TRBV12-3/TRBV12-4	CASSLGRPSSYNSPLHF
TRBV19	CASRPHRGGGGNQPQHF
TRBV5-1	CASSFSVIGTGAYEQYF
TRBV6-5	CASSYSGEQHF
TRBV27	CASSPTTGRRLNTEAFF
TRBV7-3	CASSLGLGETRYF